The entry below describes one T cell receptor (beta chain). This sample was taken from a study of blood T cell repertoires in COVID-19. Using immunoSEQ multiplex PCR, the repertoire was profiled, and TCRdb retains in-frame clones only, with some absent. The sample yields about 140,000 clones, over 70% seen once. The sequence was obtained from a woman aged 55-69 years with acute or convalescent COVID-19. Input material: peripheral blood.

The CDR3 DNA is TGTGCCAGCTCTGCAGTATCCGGGAGTCAAGAGACCCAGTACTTC. It is translated as CASSAVSGSQETQYF. The rearrangement joins TRBV2 to TRBJ2-5; TRBD2 might be the D (6 bases). Trimming took off 8 bases at V and 2 bases at J, with 18 bases between the two ends. The germline V gene has CDR1 SNHLY and CDR2 FYNNEI. The CDR3 loop spans 15 amino acids.